This T cell receptor beta chain came from a study of blood T cell repertoires in COVID-19. Overall study: COVID-19 samples, acute and convalescent, were from the United States, Italy and Spain. In each case, the material was cDNA or gDNA derived from T cells, B-cell-depleted T cells, or PBMCs.

Per the authors' pipeline: Estimates of nucleated cell counts were drawn from the amplification of reference gene primers. Clones were sequenced by immunoSEQ multiplex PCR, and TCRdb holds only the in-frame ones, with some missing. V, J and clone size derive from that table, while D and trimming were established from the DNA sequence. The data show about 200,000 clones, 88% seen once. The source is a man between 18 and 29 years old with active or convalescent COVID-19. Sequencing was performed on peripheral blood.

CDR3 nucleotides: TGTGCCAGTACCTTAGGGACAGTGTATGGCTACACCTTC. This sequence encodes CASTLGTVYGYTF. The chain recombines TRBV19 with TRBJ1-2, with 7 positions matching TRBD1. CDR1 and CDR2 from the germline V gene are LNHDA and SQIVND (reference sequence). The V gene end was trimmed by 7 bases and the J gene end by 5 bases; junction bases not matched to a gene: 7. The CDR3 runs 13 residues.